These 23 T cell receptor beta chains were all obtained from the same sample, sequenced in a study of T-cell memory formation after mild COVID-19. TCRdb reprocessed the 5' RACE reads via MiXCR and lists one record per CDR3 protein. The sample records 140,000 or so distinct CDR3 sequences, around 15% being singletons. Sequencing was done on a sample of PBMCs or a T cell subset sorted from them (not recorded which). The receptors stem from an adult woman who had mild COVID-19 (a few samples of this study predate the infection). Cell type and time point are not known.

The chain joins TRBV24-1 to TRBJ1-5; TRBD1 agrees at 7 bases. V dropped 4 bases and J dropped 6; count of bases not matched to a gene: 5. The CDR3 is 14 amino acids. Germline V gene data show CDR1 as KGHDR and CDR2 as SFDVKD. This chain's CDR3 is CATSEGQEIQPQHF. CDR3 nucleotide sequence: TGTGCCACCAGTGAAGGACAGGAGATTCAGCCCCAGCATTTT.

The CDR3 reads CASSPLVSSYEQYF. The CDR3 DNA follows: TGTGCCAGCAGCCCCCTTGTCAGTTCCTACGAGCAGTACTTC. The chain couples TRBV7-8 to TRBJ2-7; D ambiguous. The V end lost 5 bases, the J end lost 1 base, and 12 bases lay between the germline ends. CDR3 size: 14 residues. Germline V lookup: CDR1 SGHVS, CDR2 FQNEAQ.

This clonotype was recorded a few times. The CDR3 is CASSTGLEAGELFF. The CDR3 DNA reads TGTGCCAGCAGTACCGGACTAGAGGCCGGGGAGCTGTTTTTT. This sequence joins TRBV27 and TRBJ2-2; 7 nucleotides line up with TRBD2. Germline CDR1 reads MNHEY; CDR2 reads SMNVEV (reference sequence). V lost 5 bases and J lost 6; bases outside the gene matches: 6. This CDR3 comprises 14 residues.

The rearrangement links TRBV19 to TRBJ1-2, with 7 positions matching TRBD1. CDR3 length: 16 amino acids. V was clipped by 2 bases and J by 1 base; unmatched bases: 7. Germline V gene lookup returns CDR1 LNHDA and CDR2 SQIVND (reference sequence). CDR3 bases: TGTGCCAGTAGTATACAAATCACAGGGGATAACTATGGCTACACCTTC. It yields the protein CASSIQITGDNYGYTF. Together with reference TRBV19 and TRBJ1-2, the CDR3 gives the full variable domain: DGGITQSPKYLFRKEGQNVTLSCEQNLNHDAMYWYRQDPGQGLRLIYYSQIVNDFQKGDIAEGYSVSREKKESFPLTVTSAQKNPTAFYLCASSIQITGDNYGYTFGSGTRLTVV.

The CDR3 is CASSHSGTGSYEQYF. The CDR3 DNA follows: TGTGCCAGCAGTCATAGCGGGACGGGCTCCTACGAGCAGTACTTC. V and J are TRBV2 and TRBJ2-7; 8 nucleotides line up with TRBD2. The ends lost 5 bases at V and 0 bases at J; junction bases unmatched: 6. CDR1 is SNHLY and CDR2 is FYNNEI in the germline V gene. The CDR3 totals 15 residues.

This clonotype was detected only a few times. The rearrangement links TRBV27 to TRBJ1-1, with 10 bases that match TRBD1. Germline V lookup: CDR1 MNHEY, CDR2 SMNVEV (reference sequence). This CDR3 contains 13 residues. The junction had 1 base not matched to a gene; V was cut back by 6 bases and J by 3 bases. The CDR3 DNA sequence: TGTGCCAGCAGCGGACAGGGGGACACTGAAGCTTTCTTT. Translated: CASSGQGDTEAFF.

The rearrangement uses TRBV20-1 and TRBJ2-7; TRBD1 agrees at 10 bases. The V gene end was trimmed by 5 bases and the J gene end by 2 bases; junction bases not matched to a gene: 9. The CDR3 contains 15 residues. Germline CDR1 reads DFQATT; CDR2 reads SNEGSKA (reference sequence). CDR3 nucleotides: TGCAGTGCTCTAAGTAAAGGGACAGGGGCCTACGAGCAGTACTTC. Protein: CSALSKGTGAYEQYF.

The chain recombines TRBV6-5 with TRBJ2-3; possible D gene TRBD2, 5 bases. There are 13 residues in the CDR3. Germline CDR1 is MNHEY and CDR2 is SVGAGI. V lost 2 bases and J lost 4, with 7 bases in between. CDR3 region: CASSYRGPDTQYF. The CDR3, as DNA: TGTGCCAGCAGTTACCGGGGTCCAGATACGCAGTATTTT.

This clonotype came up a few times. The chain uses TRBV3-1 and TRBJ1-3; TRBD1 agrees at 8 bases. Trimming took 3 bases from V and 4 from J; bases not matched to a gene: 5. The CDR3 sequence is 15 residues long. Per the germline V gene, CDR1 is LGHDT and CDR2 is YNNKEL (reference sequence). CDR3 in DNA: TGTGCCAGCAGCCATGATACAGGGGGAGGAAACACCATATATTTT. Amino acid sequence: CASSHDTGGGNTIYF. Drawing the rest from reference TRBV3-1 and TRBJ1-3, the complete variable domain is DTAVSQTPKYLVTQMGNDKSIKCEQNLGHDTMYWYKQDSKKFLKIMFSYNNKELIINETVPNRFSPKSPDKAHLNLHINSLELGDSAVYFCASSHDTGGGNTIYFGEGSWLTVV.

This clonotype showed up just a few times. The V call is TRBV3-1, the J call TRBJ2-6; TRBD2 agrees at 11 bases. J gave up 0 bases and V 0 bases, and 10 bases lay outside the gene matches. Germline CDR1 LGHDT, CDR2 YNNKEL (reference sequence). The CDR3 has 21 amino acids. CDR3 sequence (DNA): TGTGCCAGCAGCCAAGAGTTCCCTACGACTAGCGGGATCTCTGGGGCCAACGTCCTGACTTTC. Its translation: CASSQEFPTTSGISGANVLTF. Looking up the rest from reference TRBV3-1 and TRBJ2-6 gives the full variable domain: DTAVSQTPKYLVTQMGNDKSIKCEQNLGHDTMYWYKQDSKKFLKIMFSYNNKELIINETVPNRFSPKSPDKAHLNLHINSLELGDSAVYFCASSQEFPTTSGISGANVLTFGAGSRLTVL.

The gene calls are TRBV7-6 and TRBJ2-5, with D possibly matching TRBD1 (6 bases). This CDR3 comprises 13 residues. Germline CDR1 and CDR2: SGHVS and FNYEAQ. The V end was cut by 4 bases, the J end by 0 bases, with 6 bases between. The CDR3 spells CASSWTDQETQYF. The DNA of the CDR3 is TGTGCCAGCAGCTGGACAGACCAAGAGACCCAGTACTTC.

This clonotype was observed a handful of times. The J gene is TRBJ1-2, the V gene TRBV7-9; TRBD1 is a possible D gene (6 bases). The V gene lost 5 bases and the J gene lost 3 bases, with 10 bases spanning the gap. Germline V gene lookup returns CDR1 SEHNR and CDR2 FQNEAQ (reference sequence). The CDR3 covers 13 residues. The CDR3 spells CASSIGQHYGYTF. The CDR3 DNA reads as TGTGCCAGCAGCATTGGACAGCACTATGGCTACACCTTC.

V gene TRBV4-1 combines with J gene TRBJ1-1; D gene uncertain. Germline V gene sequence: CDR1 MGHRA, CDR2 YSYEKL. V was shortened by 0 bases and J by 2 bases, with 10 bases between the two germline ends. The CDR3 totals 15 residues. The CDR3: CASSQDRAPNTEAFF. In DNA, the CDR3 is TGCGCCAGCAGCCAAGATCGGGCCCCCAACACTGAAGCTTTCTTT.

This clonotype was found many times. The chain recombines TRBV7-9 with TRBJ2-1, with a tentative D call TRBD2 (5 bases). Deletions cut 3 bases from V and 9 bases from J, with 12 bases between. The CDR3 sequence is 13 residues long. The germline CDR1 and CDR2 sequences are SEHNR and FQNEAQ (reference sequence). In DNA form, the CDR3 reads TGTGCCAGCAGCTTTCAACTAGTGGGTGAGCAGTTCTTC. Translation: CASSFQLVGEQFF.

This clonotype was seen more than once but under ten times. The rearrangement uses TRBV5-1 and TRBJ1-2; 7 bases map to TRBD1. Germline assignment: CDR1 SGHRS and CDR2 YFSETQ. V was clipped by 5 bases and J by 3 bases; unmatched bases: 7. The CDR3 is 14 residues long. The CDR3 coding sequence is TGCGCCAGCAGGTGGACCAGGGGGTACTATGGCTACACCTTC. This sequence encodes CASRWTRGYYGYTF.

The sample holds many counts of this clonotype. The chain joins TRBV9 to TRBJ2-1; D remains unclear. This CDR3 has 11 residues. The germline V gene has CDR1 SGDLS and CDR2 YYNGEE. Trimming left V 4 bases short and J 6 bases short, with 5 bases between. The CDR3 nucleotides read TGTGCCAGCAGCTTATCCAATGAGCAGTTCTTC. This codes for CASSLSNEQFF.

This clonotype was seen a few times. The chain combines TRBV7-3 with TRBJ2-6; 10 bases align to TRBD1. The CDR3 covers 17 residues. Trimming cost V 0 bases and J 4 bases; bases outside gene matches: 3. Looked up from germline, CDR1 is SGHTA and CDR2 is FQGTGA. The CDR3 nucleotides are TGTGCCAGCAGCTTAACTGGGACAGGGGCCGGGGCCAACGTCCTGACTTTC. The encoded protein is CASSLTGTGAGANVLTF.

This clonotype occurred a few times. The rearrangement uses TRBV7-6 and TRBJ2-2; D is perhaps TRBD2 (6 bases). Germline CDR1 is SGHVS and CDR2 is FNYEAQ. The ends were cut back, 3 bases at V and 5 bases at J, with 13 bases in the middle. The CDR3 covers 15 residues. The CDR3 region has the DNA TGTGCCAGCAGCTTCAGCGGGCCGGGGACCGGGGAGCTGTTTTTT. This translates into CASSFSGPGTGELFF.

This clonotype has more than one count but fewer than ten. The V call is TRBV12-3 or TRBV12-4, the J call TRBJ1-1; the D is unclear. The V end was cut by 6 bases, the J end by 0 bases, with 8 bases between. There are 13 residues in the CDR3. The CDR3 nucleotides are TGTGCCAGCAGGGGCAGTCTGAACACTGAAGCTTTCTTT. This gives the protein CASRGSLNTEAFF.

This clonotype was counted ten times or more. The rearrangement joins TRBV7-9 to TRBJ2-1, with 7 bases aligning to TRBD2. J lost 6 bases, V lost 5 bases, and 13 bases had no gene match. Germline V gives CDR1 SEHNR, CDR2 FQNEAQ (reference sequence). The CDR3 covers 16 residues. CDR3 nucleotides: TGTGCCAGCAGCCCCCCGGCTAGCGGAGTAGGCAATGAGCAGTTCTTC. The encoded protein is CASSPPASGVGNEQFF.

The V and J genes are TRBV4-1 and TRBJ1-1; D ambiguous. The CDR3 runs 13 residues. CDR1 MGHRA and CDR2 YSYEKL come from the germline V gene. V gave up 8 bases and J gave up 3 bases, with 13 bases separating them. CDR3 DNA: TGCGCCAGCTCGCAAGGGTTGGACACTGAAGCTTTCTTT. Protein: CASSQGLDTEAFF.

This clonotype was observed at least ten times. The V call is TRBV10-3, the J call TRBJ2-7; TRBD2 aligns across 7 bases. Germline V gene sequence: CDR1 ENHRY, CDR2 SYGVKD. This CDR3 has 16 residues. Trimming cost V 0 bases and J 3 bases; bases outside gene matches: 8. DNA of the CDR3: TGTGCCATCAGTGAGTCCAGCGGGGAGGCAAGCTACGAGCAGTACTTC. It yields the protein CAISESSGEASYEQYF.

This clonotype was counted between two and nine times. The CDR3 here is CSVERADRGSYEQYF. In nucleotides, the CDR3 is TGCAGCGTCGAGCGGGCGGACAGGGGCTCCTACGAGCAGTACTTC. The J gene is TRBJ2-7, the V gene TRBV29-1; 9 bases map to TRBD1. CDR1 is SQVTM, CDR2 ANQGSEA, per germline. The CDR3 is made up of 15 amino acids. J gave up 0 bases and V 6 bases, and 9 bases lay outside the gene matches.